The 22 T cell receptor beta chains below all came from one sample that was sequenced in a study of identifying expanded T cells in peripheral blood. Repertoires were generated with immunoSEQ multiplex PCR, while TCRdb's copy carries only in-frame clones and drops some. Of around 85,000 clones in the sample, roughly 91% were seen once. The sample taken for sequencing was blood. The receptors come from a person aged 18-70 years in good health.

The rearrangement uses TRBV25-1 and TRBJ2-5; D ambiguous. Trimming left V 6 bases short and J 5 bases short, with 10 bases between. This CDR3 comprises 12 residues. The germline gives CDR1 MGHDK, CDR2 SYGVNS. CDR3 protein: CASRGPVETQYF. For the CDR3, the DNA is TGTGCCAGCAGAGGGCCCGTGGAGACCCAGTACTTC.

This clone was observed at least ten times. The CDR3 DNA is TGTGCCAGCAGTCCATCCCAGTTGACTGAAGCTTTCTTT. It codes for CASSPSQLTEAFF. The rearrangement links TRBV2 to TRBJ1-1; D call uncertain. The CDR3 extends over 13 amino acids. Trimming shortened V by 5 bases and J by 5 bases, and 12 bases separated the two germline ends. Germline loops: CDR1 SNHLY, CDR2 FYNNEI.

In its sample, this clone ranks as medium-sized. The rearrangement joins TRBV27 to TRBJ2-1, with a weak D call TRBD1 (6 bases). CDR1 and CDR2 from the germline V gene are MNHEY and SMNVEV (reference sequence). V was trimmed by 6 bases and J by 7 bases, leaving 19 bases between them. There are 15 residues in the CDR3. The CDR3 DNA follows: TGTGCCAGCAGGCGCCAATACGCAAGGGGGAATGAGCAGTTCTTC. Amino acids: CASRRQYARGNEQFF.

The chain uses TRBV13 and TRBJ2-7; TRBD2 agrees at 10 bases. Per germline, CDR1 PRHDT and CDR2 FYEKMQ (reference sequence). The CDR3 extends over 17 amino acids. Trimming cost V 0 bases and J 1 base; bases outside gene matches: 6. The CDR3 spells CASSLGLTSGASYEQYF. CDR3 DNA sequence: TGTGCCAGCAGCTTAGGCCTCACTAGCGGGGCGTCCTACGAGCAGTACTTC. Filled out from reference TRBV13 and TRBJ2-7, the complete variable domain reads AAGVIQSPRHLIKEKRETATLKCYPIPRHDTVYWYQQGPGQDPQFLISFYEKMQSDKGSIPDRFSAQQFSDYHSELNMSSLELGDSALYFCASSLGLTSGASYEQYFGPGTRLTVT.

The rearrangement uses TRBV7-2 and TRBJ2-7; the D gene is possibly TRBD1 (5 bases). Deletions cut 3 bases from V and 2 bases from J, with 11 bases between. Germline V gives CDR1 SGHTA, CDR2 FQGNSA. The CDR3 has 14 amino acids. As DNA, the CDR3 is TGTGCCAGCAGCTTCCAGGGTGGCCCCTACGAGCAGTACTTC. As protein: CASSFQGGPYEQYF.

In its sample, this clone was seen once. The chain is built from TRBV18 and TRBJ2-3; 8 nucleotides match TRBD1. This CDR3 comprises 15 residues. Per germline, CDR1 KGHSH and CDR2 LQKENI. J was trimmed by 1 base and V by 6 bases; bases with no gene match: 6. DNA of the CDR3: TGTGCCAGCTCCTGGATGGGACAGGGCACAGATACGCAGTATTTT. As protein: CASSWMGQGTDTQYF.

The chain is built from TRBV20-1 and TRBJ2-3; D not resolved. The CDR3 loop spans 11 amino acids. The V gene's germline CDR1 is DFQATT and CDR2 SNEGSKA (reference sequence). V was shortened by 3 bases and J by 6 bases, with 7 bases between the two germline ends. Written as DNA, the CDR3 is TGCAGTGCTAGTCAAAGCGATACGCAGTATTTT. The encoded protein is CSASQSDTQYF.

The CDR3 DNA reads TGTGCCGCCGAGAGTGGGACGCTTAGCTATGGCTACACCTTC. It translates to CAAESGTLSYGYTF. The chain combines TRBV10-3 with TRBJ1-2; a weak D match, TRBD1 (5 bases). Germline CDR1 reads ENHRY; CDR2 reads SYGVKD. V was shortened by 11 bases and J by 4 bases, with 20 bases between the two germline ends. CDR3 length equals 14 residues.

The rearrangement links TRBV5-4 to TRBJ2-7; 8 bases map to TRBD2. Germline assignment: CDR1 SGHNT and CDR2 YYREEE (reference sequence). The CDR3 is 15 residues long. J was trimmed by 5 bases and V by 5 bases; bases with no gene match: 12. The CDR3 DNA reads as TGTGCCAGCAGGCGCGCCGGGGGGGTCAGCGACGAGCAGTACTTC. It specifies CASRRAGGVSDEQYF.

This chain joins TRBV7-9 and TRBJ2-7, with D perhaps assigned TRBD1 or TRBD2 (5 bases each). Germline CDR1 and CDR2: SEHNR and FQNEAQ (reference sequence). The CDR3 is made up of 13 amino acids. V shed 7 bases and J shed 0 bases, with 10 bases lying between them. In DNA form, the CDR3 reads TGTGCCAGCAACGAGGGGAGCTCCTACGAGCAGTACTTC. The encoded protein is CASNEGSSYEQYF.

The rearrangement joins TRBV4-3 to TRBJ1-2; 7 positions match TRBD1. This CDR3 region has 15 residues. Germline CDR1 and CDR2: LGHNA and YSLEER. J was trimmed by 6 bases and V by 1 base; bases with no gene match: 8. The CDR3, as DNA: TGCGCCAGCAGCCAAGCTTTGGGACAGTGGAATGGCTACACCTTC. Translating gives CASSQALGQWNGYTF.

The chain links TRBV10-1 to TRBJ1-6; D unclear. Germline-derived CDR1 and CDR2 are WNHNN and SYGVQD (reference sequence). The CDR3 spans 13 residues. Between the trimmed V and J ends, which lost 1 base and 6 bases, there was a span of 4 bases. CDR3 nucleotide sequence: TGCGCCAGCAGTGAGTTTCCTAATTCACCCCTCCACTTT. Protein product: CASSEFPNSPLHF.

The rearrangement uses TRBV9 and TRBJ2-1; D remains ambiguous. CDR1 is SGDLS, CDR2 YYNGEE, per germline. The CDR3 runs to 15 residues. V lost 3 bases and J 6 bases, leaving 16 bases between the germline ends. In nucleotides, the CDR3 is TGTGCCAGCAGCGCCGCCGGCTCTTTCGTCAATGAGCAGTTCTTC. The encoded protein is CASSAAGSFVNEQFF.

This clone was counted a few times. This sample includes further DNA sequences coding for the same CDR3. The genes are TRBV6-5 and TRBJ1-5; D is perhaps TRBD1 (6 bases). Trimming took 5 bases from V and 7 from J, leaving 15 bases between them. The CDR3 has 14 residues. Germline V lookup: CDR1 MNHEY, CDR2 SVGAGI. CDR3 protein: CASSPQGSGQPQHF. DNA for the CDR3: TGTGCCAGCAGTCCCCAGGGGTCCGGGCAGCCCCAGCATTTT.

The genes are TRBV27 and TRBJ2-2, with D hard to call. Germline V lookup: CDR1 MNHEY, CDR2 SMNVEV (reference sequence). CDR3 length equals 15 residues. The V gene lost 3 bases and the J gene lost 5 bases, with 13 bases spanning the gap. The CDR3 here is CASSLGFPGTGELFF. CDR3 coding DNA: TGTGCCAGCAGTTTGGGCTTTCCGGGTACCGGGGAGCTGTTTTTT.

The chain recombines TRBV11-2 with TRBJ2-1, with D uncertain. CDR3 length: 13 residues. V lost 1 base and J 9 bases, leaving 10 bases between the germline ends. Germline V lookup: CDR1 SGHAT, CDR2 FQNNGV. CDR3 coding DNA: TGTGCCAGCAGCTTAGGGTTCAGCAGTGAGCAGTTCTTC. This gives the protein CASSLGFSSEQFF.

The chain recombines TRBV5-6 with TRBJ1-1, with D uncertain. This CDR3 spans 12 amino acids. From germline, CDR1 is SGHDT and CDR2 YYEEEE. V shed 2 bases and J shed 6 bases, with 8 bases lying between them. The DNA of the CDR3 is TGTGCCAGCAGCTTCTCTGGGCCTGAAGCTTTCTTT. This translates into CASSFSGPEAFF.

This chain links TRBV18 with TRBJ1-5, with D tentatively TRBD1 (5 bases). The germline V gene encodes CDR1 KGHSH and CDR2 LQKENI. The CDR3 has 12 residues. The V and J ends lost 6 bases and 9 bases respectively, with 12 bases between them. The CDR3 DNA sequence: TGTGCCAGCTCGCAAAAGGGGATGCCCCAGCATTTT. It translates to CASSQKGMPQHF.

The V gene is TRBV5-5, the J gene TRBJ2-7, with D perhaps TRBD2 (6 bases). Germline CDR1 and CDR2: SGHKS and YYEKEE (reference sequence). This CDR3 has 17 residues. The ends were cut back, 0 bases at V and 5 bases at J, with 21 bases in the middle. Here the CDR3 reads CASSLGRGILVGNEQYF. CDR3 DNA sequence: TGTGCCAGCAGCTTGGGTCGGGGGATATTAGTAGGCAACGAGCAGTACTTC.

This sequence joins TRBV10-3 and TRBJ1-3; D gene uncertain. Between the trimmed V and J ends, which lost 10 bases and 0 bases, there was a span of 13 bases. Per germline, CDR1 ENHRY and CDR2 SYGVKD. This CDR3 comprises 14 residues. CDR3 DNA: TGTGCCACATGGGCAGGCTACTCTGGAAACACCATATATTTT. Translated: CATWAGYSGNTIYF.

The CDR3 loop is CASSLRQGETGANVLTF. The DNA of the CDR3 is TGTGCCAGCAGCTTGAGACAGGGCGAAACTGGGGCCAACGTCCTGACTTTC. The genes are TRBV5-5 and TRBJ2-6; 7 bases map to TRBD1. The CDR3 is 17 amino acids. Germline V gene sequence: CDR1 SGHKS, CDR2 YYEKEE (reference sequence). V gave up 1 base and J gave up 2 bases; unmatched junction bases: 6.

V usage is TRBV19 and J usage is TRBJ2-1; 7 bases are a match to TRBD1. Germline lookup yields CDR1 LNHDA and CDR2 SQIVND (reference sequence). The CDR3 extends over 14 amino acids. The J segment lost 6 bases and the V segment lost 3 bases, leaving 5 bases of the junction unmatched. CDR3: CASSILDRINEQFF. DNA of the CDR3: TGTGCCAGTAGTATCCTGGACAGGATCAATGAGCAGTTCTTC.